Listed here is a single TCR beta chain. Its recognized antigen is unknown. The junction does not match germline at one end; this may be a read error. The germline V gene (reference sequence) specifies SEHNR as CDR1 and FQNEAQ as CDR2. From cysteine to phenylalanine, the CDR3 is 11 amino acids long. The kept DNA is CDR3 alone, 33 bases in frame from the first base. These data belong to a study of regulatory T cells in long-lasting Graves disease (dated by TCRdb to the early 2020s). About the study as a whole: Persistent Graves' disease meant more than 5 years of antithyroid drug treatment with TSH receptor autoantibodies that stayed positive. This study used TCR sequencing and RNA sequencing of peripheral blood to compare persistent Graves' disease patients against newly diagnosed Graves' disease patients. The study took place in China and was registered as a clinical trial. A total of 35 or so samples underwent TCR sequencing: about 13 from persistent and approximately 20 from newly diagnosed Graves' disease patients. Persistent Graves' disease patients in the clinical cohort had taken antithyroid drugs for around 10 years on average.

The time point label here, explained by the study, means: persistent/refractory GD, antithyroid drugs over 5 years with positive TRAb. RNA was extracted from PBMCs in TRIzol for both TCR sequencing and RNA sequencing. Graves' disease was diagnosed according to American Thyroid Association guidelines. Patients were recruited from an endocrinology department in Xi'an, China. From each patient, around 9 milliliters of peripheral blood was collected into an EDTA anticoagulant tube. Ficoll Paque Plus density gradient separation was used to isolate PBMCs, and no additional T cell sorting was done. RNA quality was checked with an Agilent 2100 Bioanalyzer and agarose gel, and concentration with a NanoDrop 2000. Findings and caveats that apply to the study as a whole: TRBV28, TRBJ1-2 and TRBJ2-5 were preferentially used in persistent disease, while TRBV20-1 and TRBJ2-1 were favored in newly diagnosed disease. The small sample size was acknowledged by the authors as a limitation that may reduce accuracy. Sequencing and analysis were limited to the TCR beta chain. The study examined only peripheral blood because the primary lesion, thyroid tissue, could not be accessed. Compared with newly diagnosed patients, patients with persistent Graves' disease had lower TCR Shannon entropy and fewer highly expanded clones, which suggests clonal expansion. Persistent patients shared more public clonotypes among themselves (2,741) than newly diagnosed patients did (about 970).

The method was multiplex PCR. The listed sequencing device is Illumina HiSeq 4000. TCR beta libraries were built with iRepertoire HTBI primers and Arm-PCR amplification of CDR3 regions. PCR products were gel purified before sequencing. For the original study's pipeline: Gene usage analysis of CDR3 amino acid clonotypes relied on the roughly 58 TRBV and 14 TRBJ segments identified across samples. Filtered high-quality paired reads were merged into contigs using COPE and FqMerger. BLAST was used to align contigs to IMGT TRBV, TRBD and TRBJ reference genes, with CDR3 defined following IMGT. Any clonotype with a frequency above 0.1% was counted as a highly expanded clone. Shannon entropy was used to measure repertoire diversity, and the Gini coefficient was used to measure V-J evenness. A clonotype found in more than one individual was treated as public. In-frame beta chains were kept once TCRdb had trimmed the public reads at Q25 with fastp and called clones with MiXCR. Each CDR3 protein appears once, grouped with its most common genes and DNA. The V and J calls shown here were made by TCRdb, not taken from the authors' results. In this sample the table shows a few hundred thousand distinct CDR3 sequences, under 25% of which occur a single time. Over 6% of the sample is in the top ten clones.

The sample was peripheral blood mononuclear cells (PBMCs), taken when the disease was refractory, from a patient treated with antithyroid drugs. The TCR sequence derives from a female donor with Graves disease. The chain joins TRBV7-9 to TRBJ2-2; the D gene is possibly TRBD2, with 6 bases matching. The DNA reads TGTGCCAGCAGGCAGACCGGGGGGCTGTTTTTT. Translation gives CASRQTGGLFF.